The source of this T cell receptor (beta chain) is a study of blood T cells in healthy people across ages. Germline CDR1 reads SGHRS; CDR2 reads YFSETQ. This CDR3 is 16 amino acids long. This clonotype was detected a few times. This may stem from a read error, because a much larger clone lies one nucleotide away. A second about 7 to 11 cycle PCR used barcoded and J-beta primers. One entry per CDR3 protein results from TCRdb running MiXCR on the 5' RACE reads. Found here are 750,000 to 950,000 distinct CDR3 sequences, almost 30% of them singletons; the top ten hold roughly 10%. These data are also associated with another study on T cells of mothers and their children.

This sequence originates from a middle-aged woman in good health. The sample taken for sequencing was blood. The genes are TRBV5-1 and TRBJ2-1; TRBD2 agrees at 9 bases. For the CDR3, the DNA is TGCGCCGGCAGCTTGGTAGCGGGGGTATCCTACAATGAGCAGTTCTTC. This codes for CAGSLVAGVSYNEQFF. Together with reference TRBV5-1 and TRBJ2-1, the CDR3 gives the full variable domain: KAGVTQTPRYLIKTRGQQVTLSCSPISGHRSVSWYQQTPGQGLQFLFEYFSETQRNKGNFPGRFSGRQFSNSRSEMNVSTLELGDSALYLCAGSLVAGVSYNEQFFGPGTRLTVL.